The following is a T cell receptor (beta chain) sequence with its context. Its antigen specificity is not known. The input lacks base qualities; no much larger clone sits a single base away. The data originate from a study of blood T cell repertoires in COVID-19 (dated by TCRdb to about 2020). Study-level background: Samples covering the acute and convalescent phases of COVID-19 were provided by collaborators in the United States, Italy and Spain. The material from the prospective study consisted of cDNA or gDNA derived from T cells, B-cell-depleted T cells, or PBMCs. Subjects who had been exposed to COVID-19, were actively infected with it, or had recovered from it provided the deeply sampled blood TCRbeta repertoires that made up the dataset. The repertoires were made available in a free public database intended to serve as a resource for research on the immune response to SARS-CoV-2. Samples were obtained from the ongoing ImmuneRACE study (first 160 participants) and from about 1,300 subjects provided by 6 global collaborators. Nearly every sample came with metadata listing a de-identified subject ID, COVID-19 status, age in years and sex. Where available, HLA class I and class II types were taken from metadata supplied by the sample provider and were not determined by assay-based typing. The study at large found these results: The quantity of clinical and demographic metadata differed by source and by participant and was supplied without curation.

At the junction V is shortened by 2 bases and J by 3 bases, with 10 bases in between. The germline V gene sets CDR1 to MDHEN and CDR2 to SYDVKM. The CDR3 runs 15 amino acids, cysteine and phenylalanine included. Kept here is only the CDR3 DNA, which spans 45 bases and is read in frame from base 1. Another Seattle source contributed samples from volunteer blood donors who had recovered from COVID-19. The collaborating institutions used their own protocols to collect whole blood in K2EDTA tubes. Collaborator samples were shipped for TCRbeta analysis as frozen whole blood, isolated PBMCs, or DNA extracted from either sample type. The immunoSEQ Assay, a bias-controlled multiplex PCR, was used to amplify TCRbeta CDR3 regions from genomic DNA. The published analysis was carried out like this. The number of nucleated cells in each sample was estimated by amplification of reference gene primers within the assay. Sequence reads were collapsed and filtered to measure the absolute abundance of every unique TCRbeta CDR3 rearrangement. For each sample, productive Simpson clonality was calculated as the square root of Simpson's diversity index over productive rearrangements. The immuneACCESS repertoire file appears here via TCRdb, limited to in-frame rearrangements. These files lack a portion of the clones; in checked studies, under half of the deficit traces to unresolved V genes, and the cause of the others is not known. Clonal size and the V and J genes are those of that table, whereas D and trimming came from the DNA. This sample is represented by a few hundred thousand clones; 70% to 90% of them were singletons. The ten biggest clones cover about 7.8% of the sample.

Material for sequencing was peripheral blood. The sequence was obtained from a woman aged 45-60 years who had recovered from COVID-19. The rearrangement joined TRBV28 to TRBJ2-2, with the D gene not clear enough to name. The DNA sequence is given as TGTGCCAGCAGTTTAAAGACTCCGGACACCGGGGAGCTGTTTTTT. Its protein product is CASSLKTPDTGELFF.